The 18 T cell receptor beta chains listed next were all sequenced from one sample in a study of Graves' ophthalmopathy and Graves' hyperthyroidism. As the template, RNA transcripts were used to amplify TCR beta CDR3 regions. In the first round, RT-PCR was carried out with HTBI primers, and a multiplex PCR formed the second round. Each CDR3 protein gets one entry after TCRdb re-called the multiplex PCR reads with MiXCR. Found here are 650,000 to 900,000 distinct CDR3 sequences, around 40% of them singletons; the top ten hold roughly 46%. Sequenced material: peripheral blood. The receptors come from an adult man with Graves' ophthalmopathy.

This clonotype appeared a few times. V gene TRBV20-1 combines with J gene TRBJ1-2; the D is unclear. This CDR3 comprises 12 residues. Per germline, CDR1 DFQATT and CDR2 SNEGSKA (reference sequence). The germline V and J ends were trimmed by 5 bases and 4 bases, with 11 bases remaining between them. For the CDR3, the DNA is TGCAGTGCTCTTATCCATCCCTATGGCTACACCTTC. It encodes CSALIHPYGYTF.

This clonotype was detected a few times. The V call is TRBV4-3, the J call TRBJ1-1, with a possible D match to TRBD1 (5 bases). Between the trimmed V and J ends, which lost 0 bases and 3 bases, there was a span of 23 bases. The CDR3 length is 19 residues. The germline V gene encodes CDR1 LGHNA and CDR2 YSLEER. The CDR3 sequence: CASSQDGGGRIYRYTEAFF. The CDR3 DNA is TGCGCCAGCAGCCAAGATGGGGGGGGACGGATCTATCGCTACACTGAAGCTTTCTTT.

The table lists this clonotype with a few counts. The genes are TRBV11-2 and TRBJ2-6; possible D gene TRBD1, 5 bases. The germline V and J ends were trimmed by 5 bases and 1 base, with 12 bases remaining between them. From germline, CDR1 is SGHAT and CDR2 FQNNGV. CDR3 length: 16 residues. The CDR3 is CASSQAGISGANVLTF. In DNA, the CDR3 is TGTGCCAGCAGCCAGGCAGGGATATCTGGGGCCAACGTCCTGACTTTC.

The chain is built from TRBV9 and TRBJ2-7; D is possibly TRBD1 (5 bases). Trimming pared 0 bases from V and 3 bases from J, leaving 19 bases between. Germline V gene lookup returns CDR1 SGDLS and CDR2 YYNGEE. This CDR3 spans 17 amino acids. The CDR3 protein is CASSVGMAGLDGYEQYF. The CDR3 DNA reads as TGTGCCAGCAGCGTAGGGATGGCAGGGTTGGATGGCTACGAGCAGTACTTC.

This clonotype was observed a few times. The gene calls are TRBV29-1 and TRBJ1-4, with 10 nucleotides matching TRBD1. Germline CDR1 is SQVTM and CDR2 is ANQGSEA. V was clipped by 8 bases and J by 8 bases; unmatched bases: 5. CDR3 length equals 12 residues. Here the CDR3 reads CSRGQGSEKLFF. Written as DNA, the CDR3 is TGCAGCCGGGGACAGGGGAGCGAAAAACTGTTTTTT.

In this sample, this clonotype turned up a few times. V is TRBV4-3 and J is TRBJ1-1, with 9 bases identical to TRBD1. V shed 4 bases and J 2 bases; nucleotides not matched to a gene: 5. There are 15 residues in the CDR3. In germline, CDR1 is LGHNA, CDR2 YSLEER. CDR3 in amino acids: CASSPEGQGNTEAFF. The DNA for the CDR3 is TGCGCCAGCAGCCCAGAGGGACAGGGAAACACTGAAGCTTTCTTT.

This clonotype was observed a handful of times. The gene calls are TRBV11-2 and TRBJ1-2; no firm D call. Germline V lookup: CDR1 SGHAT, CDR2 FQNNGV. The ends were cut back, 5 bases at V and 0 bases at J, with 16 bases in the middle. The CDR3 is made up of 16 amino acids. The chain's CDR3 is CASSPREHDPNYGYTF. CDR3 sequence (DNA): TGTGCCAGCAGCCCCCGGGAGCACGATCCTAACTATGGCTACACCTTC.

The chain links TRBV10-3 to TRBJ1-2, with D maybe TRBD1 (5 bases). Germline CDR1 ENHRY, CDR2 SYGVKD. With 3 bases removed from V and 4 bases from J, the gap between germline ends came to 12 bases. The CDR3 loop spans 14 amino acids. The CDR3 here is CAISELGGVYGYTF. The CDR3 DNA sequence: TGTGCCATCAGTGAACTTGGGGGGGTCTATGGCTACACCTTC.

The CDR3 here is CSVPGSTSGQPYEQYF. For the CDR3, the DNA is TGCAGTGTTCCGGGGTCGACTAGCGGGCAACCCTACGAGCAGTACTTC. This sequence joins TRBV20-1 and TRBJ2-7, with 10 bases matching TRBD2. The length of the CDR3 is 16 residues. Trimming took 7 bases from V and 2 from J; bases not matched to a gene: 14. CDR1 is DFQATT and CDR2 is SNEGSKA in the germline V gene (reference sequence).

This clonotype was detected ten times or more. The V and J genes are TRBV10-3 and TRBJ2-7, with TRBD2 as a possible D gene (7 bases). The CDR3 totals 13 residues. Germline V gene lookup returns CDR1 ENHRY and CDR2 SYGVKD. The ends were cut back, 8 bases at V and 6 bases at J, with 17 bases in the middle. CDR3 coding DNA: TGTGCCATCGGGGGGGGGAGGGACATCGAGCAGTACTTC. It is translated as CAIGGGRDIEQYF.

This clonotype appeared once. This chain connects TRBV7-2 to TRBJ2-5, with a weak D call TRBD2 (6 bases). Per germline, CDR1 SGHTA and CDR2 FQGNSA. The CDR3 runs 14 residues. V lost 1 base, J lost 4 bases, and 10 bases lay in between. The CDR3 is CASSLGGISETQYF. The DNA for the CDR3 is TGTGCCAGCAGCTTAGGCGGGATCTCAGAGACCCAGTACTTC.

CDR3 sequence (DNA): TGTGCCAGCAGCTTTGACAGGGGGCGGTGGACTGAAGCTTTCTTT. This gives the protein CASSFDRGRWTEAFF. The chain combines TRBV7-9 with TRBJ1-1; 10 bases align to TRBD1. Germline values: CDR1 SEHNR, CDR2 FQNEAQ (reference sequence). The V and J ends lost 3 bases and 5 bases, in that order; junction bases with no gene match: 6. CDR3 length: 15 residues.

This clonotype was picked up a small number of times. This sequence joins TRBV19 and TRBJ2-5; weak D call: TRBD1 (6 bases). This CDR3 region has 15 residues. The V gene's germline CDR1 is LNHDA and CDR2 SQIVND (reference sequence). Trimming left V 8 bases short and J 1 base short, with 17 bases between. CDR3 region: CASSRNGQPQETQYF. In DNA form, the CDR3 reads TGTGCCAGTTCAAGAAATGGACAGCCCCAAGAGACCCAGTACTTC.

With regard to this clonotype: Possible read error: a much larger clone is one base away. Here the CDR3 omits its conserved ending phenylalanine or tryptophan, so a read error is the likely source. The chain couples TRBV2 to TRBJ1-1, with no clear D. V was trimmed by 6 bases and J by 1 base, leaving 18 bases between them. This CDR3 is 16 amino acids long. CDR1 SNHLY and CDR2 FYNNEI come from the germline V gene. CDR3 in amino acids: CASSLTARHPNTEAFS. CDR3 in DNA: TGTGCCAGCAGCTTAACAGCCAGACACCCGAACACTGAAGCTTTCTCT.

The rearrangement uses TRBV10-3 and TRBJ2-5; 9 bases align to TRBD2. With 10 bases clipped from V and 5 bases from J, the junction kept 17 bases outside the gene matches. The CDR3 contains 16 residues. The V gene's germline CDR1 is ENHRY and CDR2 SYGVKD. CDR3 residues: CASSVGAGGSGETQYF. The CDR3, as DNA: TGTGCCAGCAGCGTAGGGGCGGGAGGGTCGGGGGAGACCCAGTACTTC.

This clonotype was observed a few times. The chain couples TRBV14 to TRBJ2-7; 9 positions match TRBD1. The CDR3 runs 15 residues. J was trimmed by 5 bases and V by 2 bases; bases with no gene match: 7. CDR1 and CDR2 (germline): SGHDN, FVKESK. CDR3 in DNA: TGTGCCAGCAGCCAACAGCCAGGGACAGGGAACGAGCAGTACTTC. As protein: CASSQQPGTGNEQYF.

The chain is built from TRBV6-1 and TRBJ2-7; D is unclear. The CDR3 consists of 10 residues. The germline V and J ends were trimmed by 5 bases and 6 bases, with 5 bases remaining between them. Germline-derived CDR1 and CDR2 are MNHNS and SASEGT. The CDR3 DNA sequence: TGTGCCAGCAGTTCGGGCGAGCAGTACTTC. This gives the protein CASSSGEQYF.

This clonotype was seen ten or more times. This chain links TRBV7-2 with TRBJ2-7; weak D call: TRBD1 (6 bases). The CDR3 loop spans 14 amino acids. V lost 1 base and J lost 3, with 10 bases in between. The germline V gene encodes CDR1 SGHTA and CDR2 FQGNSA. The CDR3 loop reads CASSLGRGVYEQYF. CDR3 sequence (DNA): TGTGCCAGCAGCTTAGGCAGGGGAGTCTACGAGCAGTACTTC. Drawing the rest from reference TRBV7-2 and TRBJ2-7, the complete variable domain is GAGVSQSPSNKVTEKGKDVELRCDPISGHTALYWYRQSLGQGLEFLIYFQGNSAPDKSGLPSDRFSAERTGGSVSTLTIQRTQQEDSAVYLCASSLGRGVYEQYFGPGTRLTVT.